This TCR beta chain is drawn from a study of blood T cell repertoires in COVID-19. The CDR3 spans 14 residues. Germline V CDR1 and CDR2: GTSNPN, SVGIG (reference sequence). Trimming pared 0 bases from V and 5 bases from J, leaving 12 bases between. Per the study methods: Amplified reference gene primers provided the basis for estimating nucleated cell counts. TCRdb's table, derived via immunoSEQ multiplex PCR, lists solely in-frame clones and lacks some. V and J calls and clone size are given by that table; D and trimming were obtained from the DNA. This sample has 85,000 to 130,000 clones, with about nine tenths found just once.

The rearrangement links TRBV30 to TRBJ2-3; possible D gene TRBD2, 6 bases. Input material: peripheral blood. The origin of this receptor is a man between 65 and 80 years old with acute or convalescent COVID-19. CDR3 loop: CAWSVAGIRDTQYF. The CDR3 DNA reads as TGTGCCTGGAGTGTGGCGGGGATTCGAGATACGCAGTATTTT.